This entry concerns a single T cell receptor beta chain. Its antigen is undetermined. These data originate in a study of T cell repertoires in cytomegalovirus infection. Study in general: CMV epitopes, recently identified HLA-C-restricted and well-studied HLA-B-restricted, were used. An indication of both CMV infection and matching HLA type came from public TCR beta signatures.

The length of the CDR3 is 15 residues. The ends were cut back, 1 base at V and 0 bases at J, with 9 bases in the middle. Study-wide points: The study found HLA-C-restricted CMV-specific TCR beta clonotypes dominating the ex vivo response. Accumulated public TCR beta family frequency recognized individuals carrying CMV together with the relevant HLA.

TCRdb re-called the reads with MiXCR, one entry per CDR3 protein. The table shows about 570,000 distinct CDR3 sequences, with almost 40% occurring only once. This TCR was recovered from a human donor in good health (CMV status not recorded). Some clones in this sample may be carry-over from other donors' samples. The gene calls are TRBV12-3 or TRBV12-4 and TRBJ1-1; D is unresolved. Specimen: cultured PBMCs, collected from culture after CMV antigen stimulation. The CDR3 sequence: CASSLEGLMNTEAFF. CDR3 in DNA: TGTGCCAGCAGTTTAGAAGGTCTCATGAACACTGAAGCTTTCTTT.